Described below is a single T cell receptor (beta chain) sequence and its context. The antigen remains unidentified. This sample is part of a study of cytomegalovirus exposure and HLA in healthy donors. 60 Vbeta and 13 Jbeta primers were used in PCR. Measured with immunoSEQ multiplex PCR; TCRdb has only the in-frame clones, and not every one. Of around 130,000 clones in the sample, roughly four fifths were seen once. The V gene's germline CDR1 is MNHNS and CDR2 SASEGT. The length of the CDR3 is 16 residues. Trimming cost V 3 bases and J 0 bases; bases outside gene matches: 5. Study-level results: A later analysis showed HLA-associated TCR beta chains outstripping equally common others in clonal expansion. Apart from CMV serostatus, no immune exposure information was available. Presence/absence analysis assumed near-uniform sequencing depth across donors.

The receptor's source is a woman aged 45-65 years in good health and CMV-seronegative. The sample was PBMCs. The chain links TRBV6-1 to TRBJ1-3; the match to TRBD1 covers 7 bases. Written as DNA, the CDR3 is TGTGCCAGCAGTGAGGAGGGACAGTTCTCTGGAAACACCATATATTTT. Translating gives CASSEEGQFSGNTIYF.